This TCR beta chain was sequenced in a study of PD-1 blockade in classical Hodgkin lymphoma. On this clone: Antigen specificity is unknown.

Trimming took off 3 bases at V and 3 bases at J, with 11 bases between the two ends. The CDR3 totals 14 residues. In germline, CDR1 is KGHSH, CDR2 LQKENI. Study-wide points: Complete responders started with a diversity level that resembled newly diagnosed patients at baseline. Possibly reflecting disease activity or prior therapy, repertoire differences have causes that remain undefined. The study reported lower baseline TCR diversity in newly diagnosed patients than in healthy donors.

Using immunoSEQ multiplex PCR, the repertoire was profiled, and TCRdb retains in-frame clones only, with some absent. The sample has thousands of clones, roughly 90% seen once. Time point specified: cycle 4 day 1 (C4D1), after less than 7 weeks of nivolumab. Every single patient, without exception, relapsed after autologous stem cell transplantation, and brentuximab vedotin exposure varied. Sequenced material: peripheral blood mononuclear cells (PBMCs), taken before the fourth cycle of nivolumab. This chain joins TRBV18 and TRBJ1-1, with D uncertain. The sequence derives from a human donor with classical Hodgkin lymphoma. The CDR3 protein is CASSPRMRDTEAFF. CDR3 DNA sequence: TGTGCCAGCTCACCCAGGATGAGGGACACTGAAGCTTTCTTT.